The present entry profiles one TCR beta chain with its context. The data derive from a study of T-cell memory formation after mild COVID-19. TCRdb re-called the 5' RACE reads through MiXCR, storing one row per CDR3 protein. The data contain 580,000 or so distinct CDR3 sequences, approximately 15% of them singletons. The source material was PBMCs or a T cell subset sorted from them (not recorded which). The receptor's source is an adult woman who had mild COVID-19 (a few samples of this study predate the infection). Cell type and time point are not known.

The CDR3 DNA reads as TGTGCCTGGGGTATAGCGGGAGGGAGATATACGCAGTATTTT. Amino acid sequence: CAWGIAGGRYTQYF. The chain carries TRBV30 and TRBJ2-3, with 11 bases that match TRBD2. The CDR3 is 14 amino acids. Trimming took 5 bases from V and 7 from J; bases not matched to a gene: 8. Germline CDR1 reads GTSNPN; CDR2 reads SVGIG (reference sequence).